This entry lists 12 T cell receptor beta chains sequenced from one sample in a study of regulatory T cells in long-lasting Graves disease. Through Arm-PCR of CDR3 regions and iRepertoire HTBI primers, TCR beta libraries were built. TCRdb used MiXCR to reprocess the multiplex PCR reads, holding one entry per CDR3 protein. Of 350,000 to 400,000 distinct CDR3 sequences listed, around 16% are singletons. Time point specified: newly diagnosed GD, antithyroid drugs for less than 3 months. PBMC RNA was the source of the TCR library. In addition, the sample was reused for a study of T cells in Graves' hyperthyroidism and ophthalmopathy.

Here the sequenced sample was peripheral blood mononuclear cells (PBMCs), taken at new diagnosis, from a patient treated with antithyroid drugs. The origin of the receptors is a woman aged 18-29 years with Graves disease.

A single count supports this clonotype. The junction shows a germline mismatch at one end, possibly a read error. The chain joins TRBV11-2 to TRBJ1-1; D not resolved. Germline V gene sequence: CDR1 SGHAT, CDR2 FQNNGV. CDR3 length equals 13 residues. The CDR3 region is CASSLGENIEAFF. In DNA, the CDR3 is TGTGCCAGCAGCTTAGGAGAGAACATTGAAGCTTTCTTT.

This clonotype was recorded at least ten times. The rearrangement links TRBV10-3 to TRBJ2-7; D is unresolved. The germline V gene encodes CDR1 ENHRY and CDR2 SYGVKD. The CDR3 sequence is 12 residues long. Trimming pared 3 bases from V and 2 bases from J, leaving 5 bases between. For the CDR3, the DNA is TGTGCCATCAGTGACACGGCCTACGAGCAGTACTTC. Translated, it gives CAISDTAYEQYF.

This clonotype was counted a few times. V gene TRBV7-6 combines with J gene TRBJ1-5, with 8 bases aligning to TRBD1. The CDR3 sequence is 14 residues long. Germline V gene lookup returns CDR1 SGHVS and CDR2 FNYEAQ. V gave up 5 bases and J gave up 5 bases; unmatched junction bases: 5. In DNA, the CDR3 is TGTGCCAGCAGCCCAGGGACAGGCTATCAGCCCCAGCATTTT. Translation: CASSPGTGYQPQHF.

This clonotype has a count of ten or more. The V and J genes are TRBV7-8 and TRBJ1-2; 8 nucleotides match TRBD1. The CDR3 consists of 15 residues. V lost 2 bases to trimming and J lost 8 bases; unmatched junction nucleotides: 10. The germline gives CDR1 SGHVS, CDR2 FQNEAQ. The CDR3 DNA sequence: TGTGCCAGCAGCTTACGAGGAGGACAGGGCTGGGGCTACACCTTC. Translating gives CASSLRGGQGWGYTF.

The chain has TRBV13 and TRBJ2-2; perhaps TRBD1 as D (5 bases). The CDR3 loop spans 14 amino acids. Looked up from germline, CDR1 is PRHDT and CDR2 is FYEKMQ (reference sequence). V was shortened by 7 bases and J by 3 bases, with 12 bases between the two germline ends. The CDR3, as DNA: TGTGCCAGCAACCCCGAAGGGGACACCGGGGAGCTGTTTTTT. Its protein product is CASNPEGDTGELFF.

Remarks on this clonotype: A much larger clone differs by one base, so this may be a read error. The chain couples TRBV27 to TRBJ1-1, with D unresolved. CDR3 length equals 15 residues. V lost 3 bases, J lost 1 base, and 12 bases lay in between. Germline V gives CDR1 MNHEY, CDR2 SMNVEV (reference sequence). CDR3 sequence: CASSFIVSQNTEAFF. CDR3 nucleotide sequence: TGTGCCAGCAGTTTCATCGTCTCGCAGAACACTGAAGCTTTCTTT.

The chain recombines TRBV20-1 with TRBJ2-1, with 11 bases matching TRBD2. Germline V gene sequence: CDR1 DFQATT, CDR2 SNEGSKA (reference sequence). With V trimmed by 7 bases and J by 6 bases, 17 bases remained unmatched. The CDR3 contains 17 residues. Written as DNA, the CDR3 is TGCAGTGTTGTGAGGGGACTAGCGGTGGGGCGGGTCAATGAGCAGTTCTTC. Its translation is CSVVRGLAVGRVNEQFF.

The rearrangement uses TRBV11-2 and TRBJ2-2; tentative D call: TRBD2 (6 bases). Trimming shortened V by 5 bases and J by 5 bases, and 12 bases separated the two germline ends. Per the germline V gene, CDR1 is SGHAT and CDR2 is FQNNGV. The CDR3 runs 14 residues. CDR3 loop: CASSAGLGTGELFF. DNA for the CDR3: TGTGCCAGCAGCGCGGGACTGGGGACCGGGGAGCTGTTTTTT.

This clonotype was detected many times. The J gene is TRBJ1-2, the V gene TRBV2; D is unresolved. The CDR3 extends over 15 amino acids. The V gene's germline CDR1 is SNHLY and CDR2 FYNNEI. The V and J ends lost 8 bases and 2 bases respectively, with 18 bases between them. The CDR3 DNA sequence: TGTGCCAGCCTGCTGTTAGCCACCCTAAACTATGGCTACACCTTC. As protein: CASLLLATLNYGYTF.

This clonotype was seen more than once but under ten times. A single base separates this from a much larger clone, so it may be a read error. CDR3 nucleotides: TGTGCCAGCAGACGACTCCTTCACTCCTACGAGCAGTACTTC. It specifies CASRRLLHSYEQYF. This rearrangement joins TRBV6-1 to TRBJ2-7; D gene uncertain. This CDR3 has 14 amino acids. Trimming pared 6 bases from V and 0 bases from J, leaving 12 bases between. Germline V gene sequence: CDR1 MNHNS, CDR2 SASEGT.

In this sample, this clonotype turned up a few times. The chain couples TRBV5-1 to TRBJ1-3; a possible D gene is TRBD1 (6 bases). Trimming removed 3 bases from V and 0 bases from J, with 10 bases in between. Germline CDR1 is SGHRS and CDR2 is YFSETQ. This CDR3 contains 15 residues. The CDR3 region has the DNA TGCGCCAGCAGCTCAGGGGCCAACTCTGGAAACACCATATATTTT. It translates to CASSSGANSGNTIYF.

This clonotype has a single count. A read error likely explains this, since a far larger clone differs by one base. The rearrangement joins TRBV30 to TRBJ2-1; tentative D call: TRBD2 (6 bases). Germline lookup yields CDR1 GTSNPN and CDR2 SVGIG (reference sequence). Trimming took off 5 bases at V and 10 bases at J, with 15 bases between the two ends. This CDR3 region has 12 residues. CDR3 sequence (DNA): TGTGCCTGGGGGCGGGGAGCCTACGAGCAGTTCTTC. It encodes CAWGRGAYEQFF.